This T cell receptor beta chain was observed in a study of blood T cell repertoires in COVID-19. The assay was immunoSEQ multiplex PCR, and TCRdb's table has in-frame clones only and misses some. The repertoire has around 170,000 clones, under 90% of them found once; the top ten carry about 8%. The germline CDR1 and CDR2 sequences are MNHEY and SVGAGI. Trimming shortened V by 8 bases and J by 0 bases, and 10 bases separated the two germline ends. The CDR3 runs 14 residues. The chain combines TRBV6-5 with TRBJ1-4; D remains unclear. Sequencing input: PBMCs or T cells enriched from blood (not recorded which). The receptor comes from a woman aged 45-65 years who had recovered from COVID-19. CDR3 nucleotides: TGTGCCAGCTCAGGCCGGACAACTAATGAAAAACTGTTTTTT. This encodes CASSGRTTNEKLFF.